The entry below gives a single T cell receptor (beta chain) sequence along with its context. The entry originates in a study of blood T cell repertoires in COVID-19. Study-wide background: Sites in the United States, Italy and Spain provided acute and convalescent COVID-19 samples. Sources were T cells, B-cell-depleted T cells, or PBMCs; the material itself was cDNA or gDNA.

Per the study methods: Estimated nucleated cell counts came from reference gene primer amplification. Using immunoSEQ multiplex PCR, the repertoire was profiled, and TCRdb retains in-frame clones only, with some absent. From that table come the V and J calls and clone size; the DNA was used to work out D and trimming. This sample yields about 260,000 clones, of which approximately 91% are seen a single time; 0.7% belongs to the top ten. This CDR3 has 13 amino acids. The ends lost 11 bases at V and 2 bases at J; junction bases unmatched: 7. The germline V gene has CDR1 SGHTA and CDR2 FQGNSA. The receptor comes from a human donor in a cohort sampled during active COVID-19. The rearrangement uses TRBV7-2 and TRBJ2-5; TRBD2 aligns across 8 bases. The source material was peripheral blood. CDR3 region: CAGQEREQETQYF. The CDR3 DNA follows: TGTGCCGGCCAGGAGCGGGAGCAAGAGACCCAGTACTTC.